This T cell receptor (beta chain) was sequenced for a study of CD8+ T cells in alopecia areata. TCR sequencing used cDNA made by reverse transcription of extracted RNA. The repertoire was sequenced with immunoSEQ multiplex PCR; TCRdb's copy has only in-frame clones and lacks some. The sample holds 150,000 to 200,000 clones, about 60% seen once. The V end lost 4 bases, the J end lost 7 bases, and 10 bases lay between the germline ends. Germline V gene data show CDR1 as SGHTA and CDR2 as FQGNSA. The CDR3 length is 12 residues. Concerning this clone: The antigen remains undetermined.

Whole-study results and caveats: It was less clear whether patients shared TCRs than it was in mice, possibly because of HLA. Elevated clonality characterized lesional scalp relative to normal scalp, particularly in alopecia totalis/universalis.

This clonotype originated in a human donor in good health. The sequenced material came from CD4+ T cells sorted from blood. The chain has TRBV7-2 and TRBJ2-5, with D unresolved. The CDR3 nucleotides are TGTGCCAGCAGCTCCGGAGAAGGGACCCAGTACTTC. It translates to CASSSGEGTQYF.